This record covers a single T cell receptor beta chain. Its matching antigen is unknown. Every PCR received spiked-in synthetic TCR analog templates. Profiling relied on immunoSEQ multiplex PCR, and the TCRdb table lists in-frame clones only, not all of them. There are over 35,000 clones in the sample; approximately 93% occur only once, and around 11% lies in the top ten. Stated time point: pretreatment peripheral blood. Patients in the study were battling locally advanced or metastatic urothelial carcinoma. Trimming pared 2 bases from V and 1 base from J, leaving 12 bases between. CDR1 and CDR2 from the germline V gene are MGHDK and SYGVNS. This CDR3 has 16 amino acids. This specimen comes from a study of PD-L1 blockade in urothelial cancer. Study-level findings and limits: Having blood TCR clonality under the median before treatment predicted better survival.

This chain connects TRBV25-1 to TRBJ2-1, with D hard to call. This specimen was PBMCs, taken around atezolizumab (anti-PD-L1) treatment. The sequence came from a woman in her sixties or seventies with urothelial cancer. The CDR3 DNA reads TGTGCCAGCAGTGAAGCCAGACTTGAGTCCTACAATGAGCAGTTCTTC. Protein product: CASSEARLESYNEQFF.